This T cell receptor (beta chain) was sequenced for a study of identifying expanded T cells in peripheral blood. Study findings and constraints: Roughly two-week clone count variance significantly increased as total template count grew. Technical replicates showed around 1.2 changed clones; two weeks around 15; four weeks 19.

On this clone itself: Its target is unknown.

Profiled with immunoSEQ multiplex PCR; TCRdb holds only in-frame clones, not every one. The sample holds 60,000 to 70,000 clones, over 75% seen once. Healthy donors had no documented immune events, such as infections, while sampled. CDR1 and CDR2 (germline): MNHEY, SMNVEV (reference sequence). The V and J ends lost 2 bases and 4 bases, in that order; junction bases with no gene match: 2. The CDR3 runs 15 residues. The receptor comes from a person aged 18 to 75 in good health. Sequenced sample: blood. The chain is built from TRBV27 and TRBJ1-2, with TRBD1 matching over 12 bases. CDR3 residues: CASSLGTGGRYGYTF. The CDR3 DNA sequence: TGTGCCAGCAGTTTAGGGACAGGGGGCCGCTATGGCTACACCTTC.